Shown below are 19 T cell receptor beta chains from a single sample sequenced in a study of CD8+CD57+ T cells in acquired aplastic anemia. The template used for profiling TCR beta VDJ and CDR3 was genomic DNA. TCRdb fed the reads into MiXCR, producing one record per CDR3 protein. The sample contains some 170,000 distinct CDR3 sequences, around 40% of which appear only once. What was sequenced was sorted CD4+, CD8+, or CD8+CD57+ T cells (not recorded which) from PBMCs. Receptor source: a human donor in good health.

The gene calls are TRBV9 and TRBJ2-3; TRBD2 might be the D (5 bases). Germline V gene lookup returns CDR1 SGDLS and CDR2 YYNGEE. The CDR3 runs 15 residues. The germline V and J ends were trimmed by 0 bases and 3 bases, with 11 bases remaining between them. In DNA form, the CDR3 reads TGTGCCAGCAGCGTAGTCGGGAAGGGAACAGATACGCAGTATTTT. It yields the protein CASSVVGKGTDTQYF.

This clonotype was observed many times. As DNA, the CDR3 is TGTGCCAGCAGCGTACGTCCGGGACTAGCGGACAGAGCGGGGGAGCAGTACTTC. Translating gives CASSVRPGLADRAGEQYF. The chain is built from TRBV9 and TRBJ2-7; 11 positions agree with TRBD2. The CDR3 covers 18 residues. Looked up from germline, CDR1 is SGDLS and CDR2 is YYNGEE. V lost 1 base, J lost 7 bases, and 16 bases stayed unmatched. The complete variable domain, with remaining parts taken from reference TRBV9 and TRBJ2-7, reads DSGVTQTPKHLITATGQRVTLRCSPRSGDLSVYWYQQSLDQGLQFLIQYYNGEERAKGNILERFSAQQFPDLHSELNLSSLELGDSALYFCASSVRPGLADRAGEQYFGPGTRLTVT.

V and J are TRBV2 and TRBJ2-1; D is uncertain. The CDR3 runs to 14 residues. Germline assignment: CDR1 SNHLY and CDR2 FYNNEI. V lost 2 bases and J lost 0, with 5 bases in between. The CDR3 region is CASSELVSYNEQFF. CDR3 coding DNA: TGTGCCAGCAGTGAATTAGTCTCCTACAATGAGCAGTTCTTC.

This clonotype was counted many times. The chain joins TRBV6-1 to TRBJ1-5, with 7 bases fitting TRBD1. Germline V CDR1 and CDR2: MNHNS, SASEGT. The CDR3 runs to 15 residues. The V gene end was trimmed by 7 bases and the J gene end by 3 bases; junction bases not matched to a gene: 9. For the CDR3, the DNA is TGTGCCAGCAAACCTGGACAGGCGAACAATCAGCCCCAGCATTTT. Its protein is CASKPGQANNQPQHF.

The chain is built from TRBV29-1 and TRBJ2-3; D may be TRBD2 (5 bases). Germline CDR1 is SQVTM and CDR2 is ANQGSEA. The CDR3 sequence is 14 residues long. Trimming left V 7 bases short and J 2 bases short, with 16 bases between. The CDR3 sequence: CSAPPSHFTDTQYF. CDR3 DNA sequence: TGCAGCGCCCCACCTAGCCATTTCACAGATACGCAGTATTTT.

This chain connects TRBV27 to TRBJ2-7, with TRBD2 identical over 8 bases. The CDR3 is 17 residues long. CDR1 is MNHEY and CDR2 is SMNVEV in the germline V gene (reference sequence). The V gene end was trimmed by 3 bases and the J gene end by 0 bases; junction bases not matched to a gene: 10. The CDR3 nucleotides read TGTGCCAGCAGTTTCCACAGTAGCGGGGTCCTCTCCTACGAGCAGTACTTC. This encodes CASSFHSSGVLSYEQYF.

This clonotype was observed at least ten times. This chain uses TRBV7-2 with TRBJ1-4; perhaps TRBD1 as D (5 bases). Germline assignment: CDR1 SGHTA and CDR2 FQGNSA. The V gene lost 2 bases and the J gene lost 10 bases, with 23 bases spanning the gap. The CDR3 runs to 17 residues. CDR3 DNA: TGTGCCAGCAGCTTAACGCGGGGCTCCCCTTTAGGCGTAAAACTGTTTTTT. Residues: CASSLTRGSPLGVKLFF.

This clonotype was detected a few times. The chain links TRBV19 to TRBJ2-7; possible D gene TRBD1, 5 bases. Germline CDR1 reads LNHDA; CDR2 reads SQIVND (reference sequence). With 5 bases removed from V and 0 bases from J, the gap between germline ends came to 11 bases. This CDR3 is built from 14 residues. CDR3: CASSAQASSYEQYF. The CDR3 bases are TGTGCCAGTAGTGCACAGGCCAGCTCCTACGAGCAGTACTTC.

There are many counts of this clonotype. The chain uses TRBV7-6 and TRBJ1-2; 9 bases are a match to TRBD1. V dropped 5 bases and J dropped 8; count of bases not matched to a gene: 6. Germline V CDR1 and CDR2: SGHVS, FNYEAQ. The CDR3 contains 13 residues. The CDR3 nucleotides read TGTGCCAGCAGCCCGGGACAGGGCTTCGGCTACACCTTC. It encodes CASSPGQGFGYTF.

This chain links TRBV2 with TRBJ1-2; 7 bases line up with TRBD1. Germline V gives CDR1 SNHLY, CDR2 FYNNEI. The V and J ends lost 3 bases and 4 bases, in that order; junction bases with no gene match: 5. The CDR3 has 14 amino acids. CDR3 residues: CASSDMDRIYGYTF. The CDR3 region has the DNA TGTGCCAGCAGTGACATGGACAGGATCTATGGCTACACCTTC.

J is TRBJ2-2 and V is TRBV25-1; TRBD1 aligns across 7 bases. V lost 4 bases to trimming and J lost 5 bases; unmatched junction nucleotides: 4. Germline CDR1 MGHDK, CDR2 SYGVNS. There are 14 residues in the CDR3. The CDR3 region is CASSGGQFTGELFF. In nucleotides, the CDR3 is TGTGCCAGCAGTGGGGGACAGTTTACCGGGGAGCTGTTTTTT.

This clonotype was recorded many times. The rearrangement uses TRBV20-1 and TRBJ1-5; possible D gene TRBD1, 5 bases. Germline V gives CDR1 DFQATT, CDR2 SNEGSKA (reference sequence). The CDR3 consists of 14 residues. Trimming cost V 6 bases and J 2 bases, with 14 bases left between them. As DNA, the CDR3 is TGCAGTGCGGGGCAGGCCGCCGGCAATCAGCCCCAGCATTTT. This encodes CSAGQAAGNQPQHF.

This clonotype appeared a few times. This rearrangement joins TRBV9 to TRBJ2-1; TRBD2 aligns across 9 bases. Unmatched junction bases numbered 0, after V lost 2 bases and J lost 6 bases. This CDR3 has 13 amino acids. Germline values: CDR1 SGDLS, CDR2 YYNGEE. CDR3 coding DNA: TGTGCCAGCAGCGTGACTAGCGGCAATGAGCAGTTCTTC. This encodes CASSVTSGNEQFF.

The chain uses TRBV29-1 and TRBJ2-7; either TRBD1 or TRBD2 may supply D (6 bases each). CDR3 length: 13 residues. Germline V CDR1 and CDR2: SQVTM, ANQGSEA. V was cut by 6 bases and J by 0 bases, with 12 bases left in between. The CDR3 DNA follows: TGCAGCGTCAAGGGGGGCCGCTCCTACGAGCAGTACTTC. It encodes CSVKGGRSYEQYF.

On this clonotype itself: One end of the junction is discordant with germline, which a read error may explain. The rearrangement uses TRBV2 and TRBJ2-3; D unresolved. Germline lookup yields CDR1 SNHLY and CDR2 FYNNEI. This CDR3 is built from 15 residues. CDR3 coding DNA: TGTGCCAGCAGTGATTGGCAGCTTGATGCAGAGACGCAGTATTTT. Protein product: CASSDWQLDAETQYF.

This rearrangement joins TRBV19 to TRBJ2-7; no clear D. The CDR3 is 17 amino acids. Trimming shortened V by 4 bases and J by 5 bases, and 24 bases separated the two germline ends. Germline assignment: CDR1 LNHDA and CDR2 SQIVND (reference sequence). CDR3 nucleotide sequence: TGTGCCAGTAGTACCCGAAACAAGAATCCCCCCAACGACGAGCAGTACTTC. This translates into CASSTRNKNPPNDEQYF.

The rearrangement uses TRBV29-1 and TRBJ2-7; possibly TRBD1 for D (6 bases). Deletions cut 6 bases from V and 2 bases from J, with 11 bases between. The germline gives CDR1 SQVTM, CDR2 ANQGSEA. CDR3 length: 12 amino acids. CDR3 protein: CSVGTRAYEQYF. Here the CDR3 DNA reads TGCAGCGTGGGGACAAGGGCCTACGAGCAGTACTTC.

The chain uses TRBV2 and TRBJ2-7; D unclear. V lost 3 bases and J 1 base, leaving 10 bases between the germline ends. Germline V gene sequence: CDR1 SNHLY, CDR2 FYNNEI. The CDR3 consists of 14 residues. DNA of the CDR3: TGTGCCAGCAGTGACTTCAGCGAGTCCTACGAGCAGTACTTC. It encodes CASSDFSESYEQYF.

This clonotype was recorded at least ten times. The chain carries TRBV7-3 and TRBJ2-2, with TRBD2 as a possible D gene (6 bases). The CDR3 totals 15 residues. CDR1 SGHTA and CDR2 FQGTGA come from the germline V gene. V dropped 5 bases and J dropped 5 bases, with 15 bases sitting between them. The DNA of the CDR3 is TGTGCCAGCAGCGGACTACTTGGGGGGACCGGGGAGCTGTTTTTT. This gives the protein CASSGLLGGTGELFF. Looking up the rest from reference TRBV7-3 and TRBJ2-2 gives the full variable domain: GAGVSQTPSNKVTEKGKYVELRCDPISGHTALYWYRQSLGQGPEFLIYFQGTGAADDSGLPNDRFFAVRPEGSVSTLKIQRTERGDSAVYLCASSGLLGGTGELFFGEGSRLTVL.